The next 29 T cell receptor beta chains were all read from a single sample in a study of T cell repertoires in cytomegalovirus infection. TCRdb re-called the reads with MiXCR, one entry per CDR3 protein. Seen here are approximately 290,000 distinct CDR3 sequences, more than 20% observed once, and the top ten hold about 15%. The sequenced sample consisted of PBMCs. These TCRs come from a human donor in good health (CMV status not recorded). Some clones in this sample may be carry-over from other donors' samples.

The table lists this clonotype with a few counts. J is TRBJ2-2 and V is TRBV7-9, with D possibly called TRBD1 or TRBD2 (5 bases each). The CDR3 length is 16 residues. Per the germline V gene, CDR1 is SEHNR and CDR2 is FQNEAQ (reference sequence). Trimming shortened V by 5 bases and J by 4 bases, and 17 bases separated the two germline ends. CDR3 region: CASSASGKGSTGELFF. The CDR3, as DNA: TGTGCCAGCAGCGCCAGTGGCAAGGGGAGCACCGGGGAGCTGTTTTTT.

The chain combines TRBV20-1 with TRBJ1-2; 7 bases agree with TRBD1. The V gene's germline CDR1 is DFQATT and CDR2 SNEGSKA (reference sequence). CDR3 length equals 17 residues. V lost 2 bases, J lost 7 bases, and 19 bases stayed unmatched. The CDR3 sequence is CSARLGRGRDNLGGYTF. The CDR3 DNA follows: TGCAGTGCTAGATTAGGCAGGGGGAGGGATAATTTGGGTGGCTACACCTTC.

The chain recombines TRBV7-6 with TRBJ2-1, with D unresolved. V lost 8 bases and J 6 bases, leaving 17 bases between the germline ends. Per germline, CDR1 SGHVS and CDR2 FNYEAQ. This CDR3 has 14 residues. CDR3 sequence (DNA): TGTGCCAGCGGCCCTCACGGGCAGCTCAATGAGCAGTTCTTC. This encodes CASGPHGQLNEQFF.

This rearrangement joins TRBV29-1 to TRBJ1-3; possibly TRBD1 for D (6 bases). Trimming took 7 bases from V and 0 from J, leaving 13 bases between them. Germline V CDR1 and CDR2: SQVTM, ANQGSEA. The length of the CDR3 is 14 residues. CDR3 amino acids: CSGGGGNSGNTIYF. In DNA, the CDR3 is TGCAGCGGTGGGGGGGGCAACTCTGGAAACACCATATATTTT.

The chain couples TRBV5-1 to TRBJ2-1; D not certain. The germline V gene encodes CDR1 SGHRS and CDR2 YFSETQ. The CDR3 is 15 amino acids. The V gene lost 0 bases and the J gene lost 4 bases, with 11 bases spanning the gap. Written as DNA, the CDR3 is TGCGCCAGCAGCTTGGAGGGCAGCTTTTACAATGAGCAGTTCTTC. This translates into CASSLEGSFYNEQFF.

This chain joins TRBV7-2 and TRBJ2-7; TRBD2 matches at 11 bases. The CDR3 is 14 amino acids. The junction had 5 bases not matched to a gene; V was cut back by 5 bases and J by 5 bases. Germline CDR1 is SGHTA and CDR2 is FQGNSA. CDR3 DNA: TGTGCCAGCAGCATTAGCGGGAGGGTCGACGAGCAGTACTTC. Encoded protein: CASSISGRVDEQYF.

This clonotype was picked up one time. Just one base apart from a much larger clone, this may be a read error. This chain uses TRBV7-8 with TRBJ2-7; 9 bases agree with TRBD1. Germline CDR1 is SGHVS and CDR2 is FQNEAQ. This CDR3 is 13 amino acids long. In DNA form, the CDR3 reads TGTGTCAGCTCCCGGAGGACAGGGGTCGAGCAGTACTTC. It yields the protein CVSSRRTGVEQYF.

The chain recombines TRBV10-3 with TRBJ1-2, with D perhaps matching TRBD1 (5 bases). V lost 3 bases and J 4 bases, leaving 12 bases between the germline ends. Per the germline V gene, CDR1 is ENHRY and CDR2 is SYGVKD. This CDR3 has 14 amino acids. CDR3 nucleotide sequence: TGTGCCATCAGTGAAGGAGGGGCGGGCTATGGCTACACCTTC. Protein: CAISEGGAGYGYTF.

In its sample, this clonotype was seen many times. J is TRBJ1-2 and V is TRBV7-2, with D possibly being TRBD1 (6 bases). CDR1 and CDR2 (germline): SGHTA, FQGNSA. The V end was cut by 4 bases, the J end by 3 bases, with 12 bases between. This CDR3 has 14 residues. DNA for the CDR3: TGTGCCAGCAGCTCGACAGGATCAGACTATGGCTACACCTTC. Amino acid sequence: CASSSTGSDYGYTF.

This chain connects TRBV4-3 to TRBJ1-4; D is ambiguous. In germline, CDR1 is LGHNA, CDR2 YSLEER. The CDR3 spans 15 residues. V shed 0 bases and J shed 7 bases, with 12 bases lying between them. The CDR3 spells CASSQDLAVTEKLFF. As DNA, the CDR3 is TGCGCCAGCAGCCAAGATTTGGCAGTCACTGAAAAACTGTTTTTT.

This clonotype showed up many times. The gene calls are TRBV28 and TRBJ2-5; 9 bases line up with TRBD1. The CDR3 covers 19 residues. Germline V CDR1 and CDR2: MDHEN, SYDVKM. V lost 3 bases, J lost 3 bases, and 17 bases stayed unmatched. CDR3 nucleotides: TGTGCCAGCAGTTTCCCGGGACAGGGACGTGTGGAAGGGGAAGAGACCCAGTACTTC. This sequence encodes CASSFPGQGRVEGEETQYF.

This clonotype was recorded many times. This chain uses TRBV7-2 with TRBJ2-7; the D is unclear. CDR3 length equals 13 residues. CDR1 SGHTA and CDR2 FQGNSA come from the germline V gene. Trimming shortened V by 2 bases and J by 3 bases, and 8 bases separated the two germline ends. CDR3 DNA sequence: TGTGCCAGCAGCTTATCGTCCGGCTACGAGCAGTACTTC. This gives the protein CASSLSSGYEQYF.

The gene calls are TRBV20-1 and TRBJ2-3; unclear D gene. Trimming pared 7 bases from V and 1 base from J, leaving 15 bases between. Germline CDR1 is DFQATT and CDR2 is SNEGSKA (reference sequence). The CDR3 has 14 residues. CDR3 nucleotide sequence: TGCAGTGGAAGTTGGCGGCAGCGCACAGATACGCAGTATTTT. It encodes CSGSWRQRTDTQYF.

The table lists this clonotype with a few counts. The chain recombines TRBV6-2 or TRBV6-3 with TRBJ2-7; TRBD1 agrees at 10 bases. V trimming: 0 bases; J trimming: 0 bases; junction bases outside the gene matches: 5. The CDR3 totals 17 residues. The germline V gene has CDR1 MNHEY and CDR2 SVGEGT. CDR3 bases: TGTGCCAGCAGTTACTCGTTGGGACAGGGGATCTCCTACGAGCAGTACTTC. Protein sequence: CASSYSLGQGISYEQYF.

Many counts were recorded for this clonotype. In DNA, the CDR3 is TGTGCCAGCAGCTTACGGGCAGCCTACAATGAGCAGTTCTTC. This sequence encodes CASSLRAAYNEQFF. The chain joins TRBV7-2 to TRBJ2-1; D is unclear. The germline gives CDR1 SGHTA, CDR2 FQGNSA. The ends were cut back, 2 bases at V and 2 bases at J, with 7 bases in the middle. The CDR3 is made up of 14 amino acids.

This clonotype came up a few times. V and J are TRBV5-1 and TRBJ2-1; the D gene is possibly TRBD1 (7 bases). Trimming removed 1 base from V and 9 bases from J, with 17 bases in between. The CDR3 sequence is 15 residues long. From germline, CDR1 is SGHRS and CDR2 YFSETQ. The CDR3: CASSLQEGAKGEQFF. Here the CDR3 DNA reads TGCGCCAGCAGCTTGCAGGAGGGGGCAAAAGGTGAGCAGTTCTTC.

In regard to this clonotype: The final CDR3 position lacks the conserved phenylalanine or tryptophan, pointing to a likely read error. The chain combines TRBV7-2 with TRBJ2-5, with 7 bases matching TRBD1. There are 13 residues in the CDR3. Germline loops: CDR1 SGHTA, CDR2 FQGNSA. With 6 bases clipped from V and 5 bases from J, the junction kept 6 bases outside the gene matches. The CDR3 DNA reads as TGTGCCAGCAGTAGAGGGGGCGCCGAGACCCAGTACCTC. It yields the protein CASSRGGAETQYL.

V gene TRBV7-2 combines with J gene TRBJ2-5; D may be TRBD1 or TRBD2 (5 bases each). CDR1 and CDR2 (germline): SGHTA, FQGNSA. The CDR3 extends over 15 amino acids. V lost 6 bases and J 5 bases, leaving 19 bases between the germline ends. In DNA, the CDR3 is TGTGCCAGCAGGGCAGGGCGGGTGGGCGGCGAGACCCAGTACTTC. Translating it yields CASRAGRVGGETQYF.

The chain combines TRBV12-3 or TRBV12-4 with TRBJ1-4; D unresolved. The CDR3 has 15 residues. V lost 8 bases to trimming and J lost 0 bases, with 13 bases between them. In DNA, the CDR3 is TGTGCCAGCGGTGGGAAGGCGGCAACTAATGAAAAACTGTTTTTT. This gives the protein CASGGKAATNEKLFF.

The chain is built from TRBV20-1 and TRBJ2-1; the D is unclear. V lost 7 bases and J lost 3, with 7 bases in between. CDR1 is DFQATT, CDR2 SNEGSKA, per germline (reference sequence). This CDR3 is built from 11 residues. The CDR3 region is CSGVSYNEQFF. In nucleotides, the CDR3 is TGCAGTGGGGTAAGCTACAATGAGCAGTTCTTC.

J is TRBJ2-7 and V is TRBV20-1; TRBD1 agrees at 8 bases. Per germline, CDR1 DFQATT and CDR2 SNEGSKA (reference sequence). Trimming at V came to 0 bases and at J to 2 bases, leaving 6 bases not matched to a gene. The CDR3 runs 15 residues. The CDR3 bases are TGCAGTGCTAGAGATCATCTGACAGGGGCCTACGAGCAGTACTTC. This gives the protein CSARDHLTGAYEQYF.

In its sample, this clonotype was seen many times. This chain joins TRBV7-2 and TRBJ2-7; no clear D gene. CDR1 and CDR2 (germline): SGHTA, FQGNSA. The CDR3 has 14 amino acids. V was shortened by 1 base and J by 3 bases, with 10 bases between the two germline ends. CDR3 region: CASSLGLLYYEQYF. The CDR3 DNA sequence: TGTGCCAGCAGCTTAGGGCTCTTGTACTACGAGCAGTACTTC.

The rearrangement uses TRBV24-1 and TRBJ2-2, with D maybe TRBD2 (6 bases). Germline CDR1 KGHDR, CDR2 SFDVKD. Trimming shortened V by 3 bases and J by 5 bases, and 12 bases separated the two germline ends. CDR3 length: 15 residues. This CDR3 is CATSDPGEGTGELFF. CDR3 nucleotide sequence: TGTGCCACCAGTGATCCGGGGGAAGGTACCGGGGAGCTGTTTTTT.

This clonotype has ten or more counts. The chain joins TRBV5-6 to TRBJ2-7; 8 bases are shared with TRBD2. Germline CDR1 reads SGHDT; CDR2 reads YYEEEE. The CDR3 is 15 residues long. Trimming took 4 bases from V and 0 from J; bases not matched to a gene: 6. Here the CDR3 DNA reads TGTGCCAGCAGCCGACTAGCGCAGAGCTCCTACGAGCAGTACGTC. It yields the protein CASSRLAQSSYEQYV.

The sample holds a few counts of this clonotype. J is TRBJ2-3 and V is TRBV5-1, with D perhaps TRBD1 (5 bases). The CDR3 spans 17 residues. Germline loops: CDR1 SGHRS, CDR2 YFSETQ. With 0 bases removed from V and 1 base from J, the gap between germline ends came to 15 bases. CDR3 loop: CASSLAGQGRGTDTQYF. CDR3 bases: TGCGCCAGCAGCTTGGCCGGTCAGGGTCGGGGCACAGATACGCAGTATTTT. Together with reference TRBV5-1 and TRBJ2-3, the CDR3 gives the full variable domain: KAGVTQTPRYLIKTRGQQVTLSCSPISGHRSVSWYQQTPGQGLQFLFEYFSETQRNKGNFPGRFSGRQFSNSRSEMNVSTLELGDSALYLCASSLAGQGRGTDTQYFGPGTRLTVL.

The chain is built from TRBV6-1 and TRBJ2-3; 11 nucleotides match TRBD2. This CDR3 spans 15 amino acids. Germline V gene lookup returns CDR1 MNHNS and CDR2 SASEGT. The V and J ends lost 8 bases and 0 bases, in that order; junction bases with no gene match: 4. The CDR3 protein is CASRGTSGSTDTQYF. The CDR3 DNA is TGTGCCAGCCGAGGGACTAGCGGTAGCACAGATACGCAGTATTTT.

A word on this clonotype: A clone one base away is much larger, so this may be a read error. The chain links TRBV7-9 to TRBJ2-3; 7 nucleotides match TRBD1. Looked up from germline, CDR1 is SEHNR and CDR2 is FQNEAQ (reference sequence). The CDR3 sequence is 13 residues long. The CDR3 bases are TGTGCCAGCGGCAGACAGGGTGCAGATACGCAGTTTTTT. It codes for CASGRQGADTQFF.

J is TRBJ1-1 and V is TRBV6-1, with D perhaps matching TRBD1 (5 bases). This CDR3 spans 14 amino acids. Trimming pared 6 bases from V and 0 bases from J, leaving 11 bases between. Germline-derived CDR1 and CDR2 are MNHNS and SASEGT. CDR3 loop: CASRTRGVNTEAFF. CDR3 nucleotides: TGTGCCAGCAGGACTAGAGGGGTGAACACTGAAGCTTTCTTT.

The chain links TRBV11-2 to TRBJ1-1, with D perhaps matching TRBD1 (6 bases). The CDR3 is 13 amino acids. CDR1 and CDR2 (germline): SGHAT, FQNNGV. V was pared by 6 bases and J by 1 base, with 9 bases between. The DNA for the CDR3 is TGTGCCAGCAGGCCAGGGGCGAACACTGAAGCTTTCTTT. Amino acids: CASRPGANTEAFF.